This T cell receptor beta chain stems from a study of glioma-infiltrating T cells. General study points: Non-neoplastic patients had below-expected tissue-blood divergence, while all gliomas exceeded expectation. CDR3 overlap between tissue and blood was very small.

Concerning this clonotype itself: What it binds is unknown.

TCR alpha and beta CDR3 regions were amplified from RNA using iRepertoire nested multiplex PCR. One-step reverse transcription and amplification started from approximately 100-400 ng of tissue mRNA or PBMC total RNA. Via MiXCR, TCRdb re-called the multiplex PCR reads, giving one row per CDR3 protein. The profile shows about 93,000 distinct CDR3 sequences, approximately 42% of them singletons. From germline, CDR1 is SGHVS and CDR2 FNYEAQ. This CDR3 is 14 amino acids long. Trimming shortened V by 5 bases and J by 8 bases, and 16 bases separated the two germline ends. The clonotype was recovered from a human donor with low-grade glioma or glioblastoma, undergoing nonglioma brain surgery, or in good health (not recorded which). The genes are TRBV7-6 and TRBJ2-1; tentative D call: TRBD2 (5 bases). The sample was glioma tissue, nonneoplastic brain tissue, or PBMCs (not recorded which). The CDR3 here is CASSHPGMGYEQFF. The CDR3 DNA follows: TGTGCCAGCAGCCACCCGGGGATGGGGTATGAGCAGTTCTTC.